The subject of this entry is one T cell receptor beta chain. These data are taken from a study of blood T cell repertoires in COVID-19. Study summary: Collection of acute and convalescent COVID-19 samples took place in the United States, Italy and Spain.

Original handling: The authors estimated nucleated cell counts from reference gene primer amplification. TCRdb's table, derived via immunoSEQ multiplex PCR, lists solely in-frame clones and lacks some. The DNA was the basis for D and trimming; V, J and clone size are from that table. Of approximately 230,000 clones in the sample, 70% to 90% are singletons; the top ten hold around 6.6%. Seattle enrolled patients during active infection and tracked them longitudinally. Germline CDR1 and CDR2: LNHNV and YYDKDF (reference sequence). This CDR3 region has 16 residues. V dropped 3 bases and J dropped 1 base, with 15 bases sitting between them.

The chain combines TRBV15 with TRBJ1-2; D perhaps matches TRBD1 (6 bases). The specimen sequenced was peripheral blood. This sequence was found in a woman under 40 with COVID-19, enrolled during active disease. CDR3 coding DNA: TGTGCCACCAGCAGGGACGGACAGAAAGTTAACTATGGCTACACCTTC. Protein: CATSRDGQKVNYGYTF.